These 20 T cell receptor beta chains originate from one sample sequenced in a study of long-term antiretroviral therapy in people with HIV. Sequencing relied on immunoSEQ assay v3.0, run at survey level. Method: immunoSEQ multiplex PCR; TCRdb's copy keeps in-frame clones and lacks some. The sample carries about 29,000 clones, about 81% recorded once. Sequences were derived from unsorted PBMCs, sampled 2.9 years after starting antiretroviral therapy. The source of these receptors is a man in his forties or fifties with HIV.

This clone was found once. The chain links TRBV7-2 to TRBJ2-7; D unresolved. Trimming pared 0 bases from V and 7 bases from J, leaving 10 bases between. Germline-derived CDR1 and CDR2 are SGHTA and FQGNSA. The CDR3 runs 13 residues. CDR3 in amino acids: CASSLALGSEQYF. CDR3 coding DNA: TGTGCCAGCAGCTTAGCGCTAGGGTCTGAGCAGTACTTC.

The chain has TRBV5-1 and TRBJ1-1; no clear D gene. Germline CDR1 is SGHRS and CDR2 is YFSETQ. The CDR3 loop spans 16 amino acids. Deletions cut 6 bases from V and 0 bases from J, with 18 bases between. The CDR3 DNA reads TGCGCCAGCAATAGTCGGGCCGAATCAATGAACACTGAAGCTTTCTTT. Translation gives CASNSRAESMNTEAFF. The full variable domain, in which reference TRBV5-1 and TRBJ1-1 provide the parts outside the CDR3, is KAGVTQTPRYLIKTRGQQVTLSCSPISGHRSVSWYQQTPGQGLQFLFEYFSETQRNKGNFPGRFSGRQFSNSRSEMNVSTLELGDSALYLCASNSRAESMNTEAFFGQGTRLTVV.

This clone is medium-sized in the sample. V is TRBV28 and J is TRBJ1-5; 7 bases line up with TRBD1. V lost 5 bases to trimming and J lost 2 bases; unmatched junction nucleotides: 15. Germline values: CDR1 MDHEN, CDR2 SYDVKM. The CDR3 spans 18 residues. This CDR3 reads CASSLEDRVGQGNQPQHF. The CDR3 nucleotides read TGTGCCAGCAGTCTGGAAGACAGGGTCGGGCAAGGCAATCAGCCCCAGCATTTT.

The chain combines TRBV19 with TRBJ1-1; D perhaps matches TRBD1 (5 bases). Germline values: CDR1 LNHDA, CDR2 SQIVND (reference sequence). The CDR3 is 13 residues long. Between the trimmed V and J ends, which lost 7 bases and 5 bases, there was a span of 14 bases. Here the CDR3 reads CASKKPGVTEAFF. CDR3 nucleotides: TGTGCCAGTAAGAAACCGGGGGTAACTGAAGCTTTCTTT.

This clone rates as medium-sized (0.01 to 0.1%). V gene TRBV19 combines with J gene TRBJ1-6; 7 bases fit TRBD1. Germline CDR1 is LNHDA and CDR2 is SQIVND (reference sequence). The CDR3 runs to 15 residues. The V segment lost 8 bases and the J segment 5 bases; nucleotides outside the gene matches: 9. The CDR3 nucleotides are TGTGCCAGTGAGGACAGGAATGGGCATAATTCACCCCTCCACTTT. Translation: CASEDRNGHNSPLHF. The full variable domain, in which reference TRBV19 and TRBJ1-6 provide the parts outside the CDR3, is DGGITQSPKYLFRKEGQNVTLSCEQNLNHDAMYWYRQDPGQGLRLIYYSQIVNDFQKGDIAEGYSVSREKKESFPLTVTSAQKNPTAFYLCASEDRNGHNSPLHFGNGTRLTVT.

The CDR3 loop is CASTPGDVVRGNTIYF. The DNA of the CDR3 is TGTGCCAGCACCCCCGGGGACGTCGTGAGGGGAAACACCATATATTTT. This rearrangement joins TRBV11-1 to TRBJ1-3; maybe TRBD1 (5 bases). V was clipped by 7 bases and J by 4 bases, with 20 bases between them. CDR3 length: 16 residues. Germline V CDR1 and CDR2: SGHAT, FQDESV (reference sequence).

The V and J genes are TRBV29-1 and TRBJ2-7, with D tentatively TRBD2 (6 bases). This CDR3 region has 14 residues. Per germline, CDR1 SQVTM and CDR2 ANQGSEA. V lost 4 bases, J lost 5 bases, and 18 bases lay in between. CDR3 amino acids: CSVVVAGILNEQYF. CDR3 sequence (DNA): TGCAGCGTTGTAGTTGCGGGGATCCTGAACGAGCAGTACTTC.

This chain connects TRBV15 to TRBJ1-4; the match to TRBD1 covers 8 bases. CDR1 is LNHNV, CDR2 YYDKDF, per germline (reference sequence). The CDR3 loop spans 19 amino acids. V shed 3 bases and J 3 bases; nucleotides not matched to a gene: 15. The CDR3 protein is CATSSKITSGTGPNEKLFF. In DNA form, the CDR3 reads TGTGCCACCAGCAGTAAGATTACTTCCGGGACAGGCCCTAATGAAAAACTGTTTTTT. Combining the CDR3 with reference TRBV15 and TRBJ1-4 gives the whole variable domain DAMVIQNPRYQVTQFGKPVTLSCSQTLNHNVMYWYQQKSSQAPKLLFHYYDKDFNNEADTPDNFQSRRPNTSFCFLDIRSPGLGDTAMYLCATSSKITSGTGPNEKLFFGSGTQLSVL.

This rearrangement joins TRBV2 to TRBJ2-1, with TRBD2 identical over 12 bases. Germline CDR1 reads SNHLY; CDR2 reads FYNNEI. CDR3 length: 15 amino acids. Trimming took 10 bases from V and 1 from J; bases not matched to a gene: 5. The CDR3: CAIPTSGGSYNEQFF. In nucleotides, the CDR3 is TGTGCCATCCCGACTAGCGGGGGTTCCTACAATGAGCAGTTCTTC.

The chain is built from TRBV28 and TRBJ2-1; 11 bases match TRBD2. Per germline, CDR1 MDHEN and CDR2 SYDVKM. Losses at the gene ends were 9 bases for V and 4 bases for J; bases not matched to a gene: 8. The CDR3 extends over 15 amino acids. CDR3 nucleotide sequence: TGTGCCAGTACCCCCCGACTAGCGGGGTACAATGAGCAGTTCTTC. It translates to CASTPRLAGYNEQFF.

The rearrangement uses TRBV6-5 and TRBJ2-7; TRBD1 matches at 7 bases. The length of the CDR3 is 15 residues. Germline assignment: CDR1 MNHEY and CDR2 SVGAGI. J gave up 3 bases and V 0 bases, and 5 bases lay outside the gene matches. CDR3 DNA: TGTGCCAGCAGTTACTCACAGGGGCCAGTCTACGAGCAGTACTTC. It is translated as CASSYSQGPVYEQYF.

The rearrangement links TRBV7-9 to TRBJ2-3; 7 bases agree with TRBD2. The CDR3 consists of 17 residues. With 4 bases clipped from V and 0 bases from J, the junction kept 10 bases outside the gene matches. Germline lookup yields CDR1 SEHNR and CDR2 FQNEAQ (reference sequence). The DNA for the CDR3 is TGTGCCAGCAGCTCCTTATTGGGACTAAGTAGCACAGATACGCAGTATTTT. Its translation: CASSSLLGLSSTDTQYF. Full variable domain (remainder filled in from reference TRBV7-9 and TRBJ2-3): DTGVSQNPRHKITKRGQNVTFRCDPISEHNRLYWYRQTLGQGPEFLTYFQNEAQLEKSRLLSDRFSAERPKGSFSTLEIQRTEQGDSAMYLCASSSLLGLSSTDTQYFGPGTRLTVL.

This clone was recorded once. CDR3 coding DNA: TGTGCCAGCAGTCCGTGGACAGCCACCATGAACACTGAAGCTTTCTTT. It translates to CASSPWTATMNTEAFF. The chain is built from TRBV28 and TRBJ1-1; tentative D call: TRBD1 (6 bases). The CDR3 sequence is 16 residues long. The V gene lost 5 bases and the J gene lost 0 bases, with 16 bases spanning the gap. Germline V CDR1 and CDR2: MDHEN, SYDVKM. The full variable domain, with the rest looked up from reference TRBV28 and TRBJ1-1, is DVKVTQSSRYLVKRTGEKVFLECVQDMDHENMFWYRQDPGLGLRLIYFSYDVKMKEKGDIPEGYSVSREKKERFSLILESASTNQTSMYLCASSPWTATMNTEAFFGQGTRLTVV.

The chain uses TRBV7-2 and TRBJ2-1, with 9 bases lining up with TRBD2. The V segment lost 5 bases and the J segment 8 bases; nucleotides outside the gene matches: 7. Germline V gene sequence: CDR1 SGHTA, CDR2 FQGNSA. The CDR3 runs 14 residues. CDR3 coding DNA: TGTGCCAGCAGCCCCCCGGCGGGGGGGCATGAGCAGTTCTTC. It specifies CASSPPAGGHEQFF.

This clone is a singleton in its sample. The CDR3 nucleotides are TGCGCCAGCAGCTTGCGTGGGGGAAGCAATCAGCCCCAGCATTTT. This encodes CASSLRGGSNQPQHF. This chain uses TRBV5-1 with TRBJ1-5; D possibly corresponds to TRBD1 (5 bases). Germline V CDR1 and CDR2: SGHRS, YFSETQ. The CDR3 consists of 15 residues. With 1 base removed from V and 1 base from J, the gap between germline ends came to 9 bases. Filled out from reference TRBV5-1 and TRBJ1-5, the complete variable domain reads KAGVTQTPRYLIKTRGQQVTLSCSPISGHRSVSWYQQTPGQGLQFLFEYFSETQRNKGNFPGRFSGRQFSNSRSEMNVSTLELGDSALYLCASSLRGGSNQPQHFGDGTRLSIL.

This clone was seen only a few times. The chain joins TRBV6-6 to TRBJ1-2; D remains ambiguous. In germline, CDR1 is MNHNY, CDR2 SVGAGI (reference sequence). V shed 1 base and J shed 6 bases, with 9 bases lying between them. CDR3 length: 13 residues. CDR3: CASSYWTQHGYTF. CDR3 nucleotide sequence: TGTGCCAGCAGTTACTGGACCCAGCATGGCTACACCTTC.

The chain couples TRBV18 to TRBJ2-3; unclear D gene. The CDR3 has 16 amino acids. V was shortened by 3 bases and J by 2 bases, with 15 bases between the two germline ends. The germline CDR1 and CDR2 sequences are KGHSH and LQKENI. The CDR3 region is CASSPQTRSFTDTQYF. CDR3 nucleotides: TGTGCCAGCTCACCCCAGACGCGCAGTTTCACAGATACGCAGTATTTT. Full variable domain (remainder filled in from reference TRBV18 and TRBJ2-3): NAGVMQNPRHLVRRRGQEARLRCSPMKGHSHVYWYRQLPEEGLKFMVYLQKENIIDESGMPKERFSAEFPKEGPSILRIQQVVRGDSAAYFCASSPQTRSFTDTQYFGPGTRLTVL.

The rearrangement links TRBV5-8 to TRBJ2-4; D gene ambiguous. The CDR3 length is 12 residues. The V end was cut by 1 base, the J end by 4 bases, with 3 bases between. CDR1 and CDR2 (germline): SGHTS, YDEGEE. The CDR3 coding sequence is TGTGCCAGCAGCTTGAGGAAAAACATTCAGTACTTC. It translates to CASSLRKNIQYF. Supplemented by reference TRBV5-8 and TRBJ2-4, the full variable domain reads EAGVTQSPTHLIKTRGQQATLRCSPISGHTSVYWYQQALGLGLQFLLWYDEGEERNRGNFPPRFSGRQFPNYSSELNVNALELEDSALYLCASSLRKNIQYFGAGTRLSVL.

This chain links TRBV7-2 with TRBJ2-3, with TRBD1 matching over 10 bases. Losses at the gene ends were 5 bases for V and 5 bases for J; bases not matched to a gene: 7. This CDR3 has 15 amino acids. Germline-derived CDR1 and CDR2 are SGHTA and FQGNSA. Written as DNA, the CDR3 is TGTGCCAGCAGCCCTTGGGACAGGGGACGAGATACGCAGTATTTT. Its protein product is CASSPWDRGRDTQYF.

The table lists this clone with a count of one. The rearrangement joins TRBV5-4 to TRBJ2-2; D call uncertain. Trimming shortened V by 1 base and J by 3 bases, and 10 bases separated the two germline ends. The CDR3 spans 15 residues. CDR1 is SGHNT, CDR2 YYREEE, per germline (reference sequence). CDR3 DNA sequence: TGTGCCAGCAGCTTGAACTATATCGACACCGGGGAGCTGTTTTTT. Amino acid sequence: CASSLNYIDTGELFF.